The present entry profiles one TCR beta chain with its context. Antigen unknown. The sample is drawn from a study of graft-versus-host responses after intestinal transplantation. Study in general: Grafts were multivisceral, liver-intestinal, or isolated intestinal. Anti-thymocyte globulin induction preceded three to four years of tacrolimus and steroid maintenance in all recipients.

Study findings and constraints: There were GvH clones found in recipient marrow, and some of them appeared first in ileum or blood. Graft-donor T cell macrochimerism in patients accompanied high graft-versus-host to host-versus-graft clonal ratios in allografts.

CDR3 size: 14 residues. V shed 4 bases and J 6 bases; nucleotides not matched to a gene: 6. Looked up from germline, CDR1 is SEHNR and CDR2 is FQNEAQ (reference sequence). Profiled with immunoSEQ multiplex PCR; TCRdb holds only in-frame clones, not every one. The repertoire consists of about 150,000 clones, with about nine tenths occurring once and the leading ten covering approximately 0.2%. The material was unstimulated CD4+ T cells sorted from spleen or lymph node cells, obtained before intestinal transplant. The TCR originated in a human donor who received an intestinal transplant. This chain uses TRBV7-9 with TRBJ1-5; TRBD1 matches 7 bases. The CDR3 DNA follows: TGTGCCAGCAGCTCGGGGACAGCGTCTCAGCCCCAGCATTTT. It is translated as CASSSGTASQPQHF.